This T cell receptor beta chain was captured by sequencing in a study of blood T cell repertoires in COVID-19. Study summary: Sites in the United States, Italy and Spain provided acute and convalescent COVID-19 samples.

Germline lookup yields CDR1 SGHRS and CDR2 YFSETQ. J gave up 6 bases and V 1 base, and 4 bases lay outside the gene matches. CDR3 length: 14 amino acids. Assay: immunoSEQ multiplex PCR; the TCRdb copy retains only in-frame clones and omits some. The table includes 150,000 to 200,000 clones, around 81% detected once. This TCR derives from a man between 60 and 75 years old with active or convalescent COVID-19. The specimen sequenced was peripheral blood. This rearrangement joins TRBV5-1 to TRBJ2-7; TRBD2 matches at 10 bases. The CDR3 sequence is CASSLPSGSGEQYF. The CDR3 nucleotides are TGCGCCAGCAGCTTGCCTAGCGGGAGTGGCGAGCAGTACTTC. Full variable domain (outside the CDR3, taken from reference TRBV5-1 and TRBJ2-7): KAGVTQTPRYLIKTRGQQVTLSCSPISGHRSVSWYQQTPGQGLQFLFEYFSETQRNKGNFPGRFSGRQFSNSRSEMNVSTLELGDSALYLCASSLPSGSGEQYFGPGTRLTVT.